By frequency, the clone carrying this T cell receptor beta chain registers medium-sized. Its antigen is as yet unknown. These data originate in a study of CXCR3-negative and CXCR3-positive naive CD8 T cells. The study, taken as a whole, reports: The level of CXCR3 expression partially decreased after cryopreservation; the majority of assays used fresh PBMCs. Whereas both naive subsets had comparably high diversity, memory CD8+ cells had much lower diversity. Hydrophobicity of TRB CDR3s was greater in CXCR3-positive naive cells than in CXCR3-negative naive cells.

The libraries of TRB cDNA were constructed through 5' RACE using UMI labels. TCRdb reprocessed the 5' RACE reads, with one entry per CDR3 protein and no DNA. The specimen's table records approximately 7,300 distinct CDR3 sequences. This TCR derives from a human donor in good health. Some clones in this sample may be carry-over from other donors' samples. What was sequenced was naive CXCR3+ CD8+ T cells from blood. Subset in this sample: CD45RO-CCR7+CD27+CD95- naive CD8+ T cells expressing CXCR3 (TNR3+).

The CDR3: CASTPGAILAKNIQYF. The V and J genes are TRBV28 and TRBJ2-4; TCRdb reports TRBD1, a call that lacks DNA to check it against. CDR3 size: 16 residues. CDR1 is MDHEN and CDR2 is SYDVKM in the germline V gene. The full variable domain, in which reference TRBV28 and TRBJ2-4 provide the parts outside the CDR3, is DVKVTQSSRYLVKRTGEKVFLECVQDMDHENMFWYRQDPGLGLRLIYFSYDVKMKEKGDIPEGYSVSREKKERFSLILESASTNQTSMYLCASTPGAILAKNIQYFGAGTRLSVL.